This is a list of T cell receptor beta chains from one sample in a study of shared clonotypes between healthy human individuals. The table came from immunoSEQ multiplex PCR; TCRdb's copy has only in-frame clones and leaves some out. The sample has under 1 million clones; about 97% are singletons. The specimen was naive CD8+ T cells sorted from blood. The receptors originated from a man aged 25-45 years in good health. Each CDR3 is given with its conserved first and last residue. A D gene is named only where the DNA matches it firmly.

j_call d_call v_call cdr3_nt cdr3_aa
TRBJ2-7 NA TRBV4-1 TGCGCCAGCAGCCCCGTCCTTAGCTCCTACGAGCAGTACTTC CASSPVLSSYEQYF
TRBJ2-1 TRBD2 TRBV10-2 TGCGCCAGCAGGACCCTAGCGGGAGCCCCCAATGAGCAGTTCTTC CASRTLAGAPNEQFF
TRBJ1-1 NA TRBV29-1 TGCAGCGTTGAAGAAGGGTCGAACACTGAAGCTTTCTTT CSVEEGSNTEAFF
TRBJ2-3 NA TRBV11-2 TGTGCCAGCAGCGGAAAGACAGACCTGAGAGGAGATACGCAGTATTTT CASSGKTDLRGDTQYF
TRBJ2-2 TRBD2 TRBV7-9 TGTGCCAGCAGCTTACTAGCGGGAGGGCCCTCCGGGGAGCTGTTTTTT CASSLLAGGPSGELFF
TRBJ1-1 TRBD1 TRBV7-9 TGTGCCAGCAGCAACAGGGGGGATGAAGCTTTCTTT CASSNRGDEAFF
TRBJ1-1 TRBD1 TRBV9 TGTGCCAGCAGCGTCGAGGGGGCAGGTGAAGCTTTCTTT CASSVEGAGEAFF
TRBJ1-2 NA TRBV27 TGTGCCAGCAGTCCCCGAAGGAACTATGGCTACACCTTC CASSPRRNYGYTF
TRBJ2-7 NA TRBV27 TGTGCCAGCAGTTTATCGACACGAACCTACGAGCAGTACTTC CASSLSTRTYEQYF
TRBJ2-5 TRBD2 TRBV6-5 TGTGCCAGCAGTTTTCGGGGGAGGGGAGAGACCCAGTACTTC CASSFRGRGETQYF
TRBJ2-5 NA TRBV18 TGTGCCAGCTCACCACTAGACAGGACCCAAGAGACCCAGTACTTC CASSPLDRTQETQYF
TRBJ2-2 NA TRBV6-4 TGTGCCAGCAGTGACGAGAACAGAGGGGAGCTGTTTTTT CASSDENRGELFF
TRBJ1-4 NA TRBV6-5 TGTGCCAGCGGCCCCGAGTTAGGGGGGGCAAAACTGTTTTTT CASGPELGGAKLFF
TRBJ1-2 TRBD1 TRBV6-5 TGTGCCAGCACCATAACGGGCGAGGGGACAGGTGGCTACACCTTC CASTITGEGTGGYTF
TRBJ1-1 NA TRBV14 TGTGCCAGCAGCCAAGATCCCAACTTCCTCACTGAAGCTTTCTTT CASSQDPNFLTEAFF
TRBJ1-1 NA TRBV29-1 TGCAGCGTTGAAGGCAGGGGCAAATCGAACACTGAAGCTTTCTTT CSVEGRGKSNTEAFF
TRBJ1-2 NA TRBV10-3 TGTGCCATCCCAGCAGGACCTGGCTACACCTTC CAIPAGPGYTF